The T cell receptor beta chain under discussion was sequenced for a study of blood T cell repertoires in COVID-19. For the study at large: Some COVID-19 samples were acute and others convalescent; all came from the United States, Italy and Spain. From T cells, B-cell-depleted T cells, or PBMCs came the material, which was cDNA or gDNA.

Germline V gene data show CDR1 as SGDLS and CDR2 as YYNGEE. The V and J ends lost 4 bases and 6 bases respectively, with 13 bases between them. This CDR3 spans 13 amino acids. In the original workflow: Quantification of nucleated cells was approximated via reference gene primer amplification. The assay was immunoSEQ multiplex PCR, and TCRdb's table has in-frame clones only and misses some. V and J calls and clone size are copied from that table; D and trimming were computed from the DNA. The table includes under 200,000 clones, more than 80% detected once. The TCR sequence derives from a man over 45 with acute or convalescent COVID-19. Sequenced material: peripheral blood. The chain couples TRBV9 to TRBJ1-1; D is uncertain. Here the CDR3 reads CASSRIGGPEAFF. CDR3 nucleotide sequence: TGTGCCAGCAGCCGGATAGGCGGGCCTGAAGCTTTCTTT.